Sequencing of this TCR beta chain was carried out in a study of CD8 T cells in ankylosing spondylitis. General study points: A motif of eight highly homologous TCR beta variants was seen as apparently characteristic of ankylosing spondylitis blood.

This CDR3 spans 17 amino acids. The V segment lost 1 base and the J segment 6 bases; nucleotides outside the gene matches: 10. Germline CDR1 reads SGHRS; CDR2 reads YFSETQ. This clonotype was seen a handful of times. Its specificity is not known. TCRdb analysed the 5' RACE reads with MiXCR anew, one entry per CDR3 protein. The sample lists around 770,000 distinct CDR3 sequences, about an eighth seen once, with around 0.51% in the top ten. Sequencing was performed on blood, either unsorted or a sorted T cell fraction (not recorded which). This receptor was identified in a male donor with ankylosing spondylitis. This chain joins TRBV5-1 and TRBJ1-6; 7 bases match TRBD1. CDR3 sequence: CASSLNPSGQSNSPLHF. In DNA, the CDR3 is TGCGCCAGCAGCTTGAATCCGTCGGGACAGAGTAATTCACCCCTCCACTTT.